This TCR beta chain was retrieved from a study of blood T cell repertoires in COVID-19. Study overall: Specimens from acute and convalescent COVID-19 originated in the United States, Italy and Spain.

Germline V gene data show CDR1 as SGHTA and CDR2 as FQGTGA. Trimming cost V 5 bases and J 5 bases; bases outside gene matches: 4. CDR3 length: 14 residues. As processed by the authors: Cell counts per sample came from amplifying reference gene primers. The protocol was immunoSEQ multiplex PCR, while the TCRdb copy is restricted to in-frame clones and leaves out a portion. V, J and clone size were drawn from that table, and D and trimming were deduced from the DNA. The data show about 130,000 clones, over 75% seen once. Sequencing was performed on peripheral blood. The chain has TRBV7-3 and TRBJ2-5; 11 nucleotides align to TRBD2. The TCR comes from a woman of 80 years or more with acute or convalescent COVID-19. CDR3: CASSLAGGRETQYF. CDR3 sequence (DNA): TGTGCCAGCAGCCTAGCGGGGGGTAGGGAGACCCAGTACTTC.